The 12 T cell receptor beta chains given below trace back to one sample, sequenced in a study of blood T cell repertoires in COVID-19. Some clones are missing from TCRdb's copy, which holds only in-frame ones; the method was immunoSEQ multiplex PCR. The repertoire holds about 370,000 clones, with over 75% as singletons. The sequencing sample was made of PBMCs or T cells enriched from blood (not recorded which). These receptors all stem from a man between 18 and 29 years old who had recovered from COVID-19.

The chain joins TRBV6-2 or TRBV6-3 to TRBJ1-1; 10 bases agree with TRBD1. Unmatched junction bases numbered 6, after V lost 5 bases and J lost 0 bases. The CDR3 is 16 residues long. Germline V gene sequence: CDR1 MNHEY, CDR2 SVGEGT. The CDR3 sequence: CASSPGQGRVNTEAFF. CDR3 sequence (DNA): TGTGCCAGCAGTCCGGGACAGGGGAGGGTGAACACTGAAGCTTTCTTT.

J is TRBJ2-2 and V is TRBV29-1, with D maybe TRBD1 (6 bases). Trimming left V 7 bases short and J 6 bases short, with 15 bases between. The germline gives CDR1 SQVTM, CDR2 ANQGSEA. The CDR3 covers 13 residues. The CDR3 reads CSAQQGRPGELFF. Written as DNA, the CDR3 is TGCAGCGCCCAACAGGGAAGGCCCGGGGAGCTGTTTTTT.

The J gene is TRBJ2-3, the V gene TRBV7-8; D not certain. The CDR3 is 18 residues long. CDR1 is SGHVS, CDR2 FQNEAQ, per germline. The V and J ends lost 2 bases and 4 bases respectively, with 22 bases between them. CDR3 nucleotide sequence: TGTGCCAGCAGCTTACCCCGTGGTGGCCTTGAACCCCCAGATACGCAGTATTTT. As protein: CASSLPRGGLEPPDTQYF.

The V call is TRBV14, the J call TRBJ1-3; tentative D call: TRBD1 (6 bases). CDR1 SGHDN and CDR2 FVKESK come from the germline V gene. The CDR3 is 14 amino acids. Deletions cut 4 bases from V and 2 bases from J, with 9 bases between. As DNA, the CDR3 is TGTGCCAGCAGCCGCGGGGGGCCTGGAAACACCATATATTTT. This codes for CASSRGGPGNTIYF.

The chain has TRBV2 and TRBJ2-7, with TRBD1 as a possible D gene (5 bases). The CDR3 length is 11 residues. Trimming removed 10 bases at V and 3 bases at J, with 10 bases between. CDR1 and CDR2 (germline): SNHLY, FYNNEI. The CDR3 nucleotides are TGTGCCATTCACAGGAACTACGAGCAGTACTTC. It specifies CAIHRNYEQYF.

The chain couples TRBV18 to TRBJ1-2, with D hard to call. Germline values: CDR1 KGHSH, CDR2 LQKENI. The CDR3 length is 11 residues. V gave up 3 bases and J gave up 8 bases, with 7 bases separating them. The CDR3 loop reads CASSPGRGYTF. The CDR3 DNA follows: TGTGCCAGCTCACCGGGGAGGGGCTACACCTTC.

V usage is TRBV9 and J usage is TRBJ2-2; D is perhaps TRBD2 (6 bases). Deletions cut 0 bases from V and 6 bases from J, with 9 bases between. The germline CDR1 and CDR2 sequences are SGDLS and YYNGEE. The CDR3 loop spans 14 amino acids. The DNA for the CDR3 is TGTGCCAGCAGCGTAGACGGGAGTGCCGGGGAGCTGTTTTTT. Protein sequence: CASSVDGSAGELFF.

V usage is TRBV9 and J usage is TRBJ2-6; tentative D call: TRBD2 (5 bases). Trimming removed 1 base from V and 4 bases from J, with 9 bases in between. The CDR3 sequence is 15 residues long. Per germline, CDR1 SGDLS and CDR2 YYNGEE. The CDR3 protein is CASSVPREGANVLTF. CDR3 nucleotide sequence: TGTGCCAGCAGCGTACCCCGGGAAGGGGCCAACGTCCTGACTTTC.

V usage is TRBV19 and J usage is TRBJ1-2; 8 nucleotides match TRBD1. This CDR3 is 14 amino acids long. CDR1 is LNHDA and CDR2 is SQIVND in the germline V gene (reference sequence). The junction had 6 bases not matched to a gene; V was cut back by 5 bases and J by 4 bases. CDR3 in amino acids: CASSAVDRVYGYTF. In DNA, the CDR3 is TGTGCCAGTAGTGCAGTGGACAGGGTCTATGGCTACACCTTC.

V gene TRBV5-1 combines with J gene TRBJ2-3; a possible D gene is TRBD2 (6 bases). The CDR3 extends over 16 amino acids. The germline V gene has CDR1 SGHRS and CDR2 YFSETQ. V was pared by 0 bases and J by 1 base, with 12 bases between. The CDR3 DNA follows: TGCGCCAGCAGCTTGGACCCCGGGGGAGGCACAGATACGCAGTATTTT. Translation gives CASSLDPGGGTDTQYF.

In DNA form, the CDR3 reads TGTGCCAGCAGCCCAGGGACTAGCGCAGATACGCAGTATTTT. Translation: CASSPGTSADTQYF. The chain uses TRBV7-9 and TRBJ2-3, with 10 bases lining up with TRBD2. Looked up from germline, CDR1 is SEHNR and CDR2 is FQNEAQ (reference sequence). V was clipped by 5 bases and J by 4 bases; unmatched bases: 3. There are 14 residues in the CDR3.

The chain uses TRBV5-6 and TRBJ1-2; 7 bases agree with TRBD1. Trimming cost V 4 bases and J 6 bases; bases outside gene matches: 12. In germline, CDR1 is SGHDT, CDR2 YYEEEE. The CDR3 runs 15 residues. CDR3 nucleotides: TGTGCCAGCAGCGCCCTCGACAGGGTGGAGCATGGCTACACCTTC. Its translation is CASSALDRVEHGYTF.